These 8 T cell receptor beta chains share one sample of origin, sequenced in a study of T cell responses to AZD1222 COVID-19 vaccine. Sequencing was performed with immunoSEQ multiplex PCR; in TCRdb, only in-frame clones are kept and a portion is missing. The sample shows roughly 170,000 clones, 94% of them seen only once. Sequenced material: peripheral blood, taken 28 days after the second AZD1222 dose. The source of these receptors is an adult who received the AZD1222 COVID-19 vaccine.

The chain is built from TRBV27 and TRBJ2-3; a possible D gene is TRBD2 (5 bases). V shed 6 bases and J shed 3 bases, with 19 bases lying between them. This CDR3 has 16 residues. CDR1 is MNHEY, CDR2 SMNVEV, per germline (reference sequence). CDR3 sequence reads: CASSRMGRRETDTQYF. As DNA, the CDR3 is TGTGCCAGCAGCCGGATGGGGAGAAGGGAAACAGATACGCAGTATTTT.

In its sample, this clone was seen a few times. The junction does not match germline at one end; this may be a read error. The chain uses TRBV6-1 and TRBJ2-1; D might be TRBD1 (5 bases). Germline CDR1 and CDR2: MNHNS and SASEGT. The CDR3 spans 15 residues. The CDR3: CASREATVSGNEQFF. CDR3 nucleotides: TGTGCCAGCAGGGAAGCGACAGTTTCCGGCAATGAGCAGTTCTTC.

The rearrangement uses TRBV2 and TRBJ1-4; no clear D. The germline V and J ends were trimmed by 3 bases and 7 bases, with 15 bases remaining between them. The CDR3 contains 15 residues. From germline, CDR1 is SNHLY and CDR2 FYNNEI. CDR3 region: CASSDGLKGGEKLFF. The CDR3 DNA reads as TGTGCCAGCAGTGATGGGTTAAAGGGTGGTGAAAAACTGTTTTTT.

The chain links TRBV19 to TRBJ1-3; tentative D call: TRBD1 (5 bases). Germline V gene sequence: CDR1 LNHDA, CDR2 SQIVND (reference sequence). The CDR3 sequence is 15 residues long. V shed 8 bases and J shed 2 bases, with 16 bases lying between them. The CDR3 loop is CASQDTIATGNTIYF. The CDR3 nucleotides are TGTGCCAGTCAGGACACCATAGCGACTGGAAACACCATATATTTT.

The chain uses TRBV27 and TRBJ1-5; the D is unclear. Germline CDR1 MNHEY, CDR2 SMNVEV (reference sequence). This CDR3 is built from 13 residues. Trimming cost V 10 bases and J 0 bases, with 10 bases left between them. The CDR3 DNA reads as TGTGCCACCGCAGACTATAGCAATCAGCCCCAGCATTTT. Translating gives CATADYSNQPQHF.

This sequence joins TRBV11-3 and TRBJ2-4; the match to TRBD2 covers 8 bases. In germline, CDR1 is SGHNT, CDR2 YENEEA. V was pared by 5 bases and J by 6 bases, with 6 bases of the junction left unmatched. There are 14 residues in the CDR3. The CDR3 coding sequence is TGTGCCAGCAGCCCTCTAAGCGGGGGAAACATTCAGTACTTC. The encoded protein is CASSPLSGGNIQYF.

The CDR3 loop is CASSFPTGTSGTYNEQFF. The DNA of the CDR3 is TGCGCCAGCAGCTTCCCGACCGGGACTAGCGGGACCTACAATGAGCAGTTCTTC. This chain connects TRBV5-1 to TRBJ2-1; 13 bases are a match to TRBD2. With 2 bases clipped from V and 2 bases from J, the junction kept 7 bases outside the gene matches. The CDR3 covers 18 residues. Germline V gene data show CDR1 as SGHRS and CDR2 as YFSETQ.

The chain carries TRBV5-5 and TRBJ2-5; possible D gene TRBD1, 6 bases. CDR1 and CDR2 from the germline V gene are SGHKS and YYEKEE (reference sequence). CDR3 length equals 13 residues. Trimming shortened V by 5 bases and J by 2 bases, and 10 bases separated the two germline ends. The CDR3 bases are TGTGCCAGCAGACAAACAGGGCAAGAGACCCAGTACTTC. This encodes CASRQTGQETQYF. Full variable domain (outside the CDR3, taken from reference TRBV5-5 and TRBJ2-5): DAGVTQSPTHLIKTRGQQVTLRCSPISGHKSVSWYQQVLGQGPQFIFQYYEKEERGRGNFPDRFSARQFPNYSSELNVNALLLGDSALYLCASRQTGQETQYFGPGTRLLVL.